One and the same sample provided the 27 T cell receptor beta chains below, sequenced in a study of blood T cell repertoires in COVID-19. The assay was immunoSEQ multiplex PCR, and TCRdb's table has in-frame clones only and misses some. This repertoire shows about 120,000 clones, around 89% found once; its top ten account for approximately 19%. The specimen was peripheral blood. The receptors come from a human donor with acute or convalescent COVID-19. The donor label of this sample is uncertain.

The chain employs TRBV7-3 and TRBJ1-2; 9 bases match TRBD1. Germline CDR1 SGHTA, CDR2 FQGTGA. This CDR3 contains 13 residues. V was pared by 3 bases and J by 7 bases, with 3 bases of the junction left unmatched. CDR3 sequence (DNA): TGTGCCAGCAGCTTGGGACAGGGCGGTGGCTACACCTTC. Its protein is CASSLGQGGGYTF.

The chain recombines TRBV5-4 with TRBJ2-5; D call uncertain. Per the germline V gene, CDR1 is SGHNT and CDR2 is YYREEE (reference sequence). Between the trimmed V and J ends, which lost 2 bases and 3 bases, there was a span of 8 bases. The CDR3 sequence is 13 residues long. In DNA form, the CDR3 reads TGTGCCAGCAGCTTCCCTAGGAAAGAGACCCAGTACTTC. Translation gives CASSFPRKETQYF.

This clone came up once. The J gene is TRBJ2-5, the V gene TRBV3-1 (or the pseudogene TRBV3-2); tentatively, D is TRBD2 (6 bases). The CDR3 consists of 19 residues. The germline CDR1 and CDR2 sequences are LGHDT and YNNKEL (reference sequence). With 1 base removed from V and 2 bases from J, the gap between germline ends came to 23 bases. The CDR3 DNA is TGTGCCAGCAGCCAAGGGTACTCCGCGGGACCGACTCGTCAAGAGACCCAGTACTTC. This gives the protein CASSQGYSAGPTRQETQYF.

This clone was counted a single time. This chain joins TRBV6-2 or TRBV6-3 and TRBJ1-4; 12 positions agree with TRBD1. Unmatched junction bases numbered 7, after V lost 5 bases and J lost 6 bases. The CDR3 runs to 16 residues. Germline values: CDR1 MNHEY, CDR2 SVGEGT. CDR3: CASSARDRGQHEKLFF. The CDR3 DNA sequence: TGTGCCAGCAGTGCCCGGGACAGGGGGCAGCATGAAAAACTGTTTTTT.

V usage is TRBV5-6 and J usage is TRBJ2-4, with TRBD2 as a possible D gene (5 bases). The CDR3 sequence is 15 residues long. CDR1 is SGHDT and CDR2 is YYEEEE in the germline V gene. V was pared by 2 bases and J by 7 bases, with 16 bases between. The CDR3 coding sequence is TGTGCCAGCAGCTTCCTCCCTACTAGTCCGAACATTCAGTACTTC. Translating gives CASSFLPTSPNIQYF.

V is TRBV19 and J is TRBJ2-1; TRBD2 agrees at 11 bases. This CDR3 is 15 amino acids long. The germline gives CDR1 LNHDA, CDR2 SQIVND (reference sequence). The V segment lost 6 bases and the J segment 4 bases; nucleotides outside the gene matches: 5. In DNA form, the CDR3 reads TGTGCCAGTAGACCGGGACTAGCGGAATACAATGAGCAGTTCTTC. It yields the protein CASRPGLAEYNEQFF.

The chain employs TRBV6-2 or TRBV6-3 and TRBJ1-2, with 7 bases aligning to TRBD1. The CDR3 has 13 residues. Germline trimming cut 6 bases from V and 11 bases from J; bases unmatched to any gene: 12. The germline gives CDR1 MNHEY, CDR2 SVGEGT. DNA for the CDR3: TGTGCCAGCAGCCCAACGGGACAGTCGGCTTACACCTTC. The encoded protein is CASSPTGQSAYTF.

This chain uses TRBV19 with TRBJ2-2; possibly TRBD2 for D (6 bases). CDR3 length: 14 amino acids. Germline V gene data show CDR1 as LNHDA and CDR2 as SQIVND (reference sequence). V dropped 1 base and J dropped 7 bases, with 10 bases sitting between them. The CDR3 nucleotides are TGTGCCAGTAGTATAGTCAGGGACTTCGGGGAGCTGTTTTTT. Amino acids: CASSIVRDFGELFF.

The chain has TRBV30 and TRBJ1-2; 8 nucleotides line up with TRBD1. Germline CDR1 reads GTSNPN; CDR2 reads SVGIG (reference sequence). J lost 1 base, V lost 3 bases, and 13 bases had no gene match. CDR3 size: 17 residues. This CDR3 reads CAWSPPGQALINYGYTF. The CDR3 DNA reads TGTGCCTGGAGCCCACCGGGACAGGCTCTTATTAACTATGGCTACACCTTC.

The V call is TRBV29-1, the J call TRBJ1-1, with D tentatively TRBD1 (5 bases). The CDR3 is 13 amino acids. Germline V gene data show CDR1 as SQVTM and CDR2 as ANQGSEA. Trimming left V 4 bases short and J 0 bases short, with 9 bases between. DNA for the CDR3: TGCAGCGTTGGACAGAACATGAACACTGAAGCTTTCTTT. Amino acid sequence: CSVGQNMNTEAFF. The full variable domain, rest sourced from reference TRBV29-1 and TRBJ1-1, is SAVISQKPSRDICQRGTSLTIQCQVDSQVTMMFWYRQQPGQSLTLIATANQGSEATYESGFVIDKFPISRPNLTFSTLTVSNMSPEDSSIYLCSVGQNMNTEAFFGQGTRLTVV.

This sequence joins TRBV28 and TRBJ2-5, with 13 bases identical to TRBD2. Looked up from germline, CDR1 is MDHEN and CDR2 is SYDVKM. V lost 5 bases, J lost 4 bases, and 4 bases stayed unmatched. CDR3 size: 15 residues. CDR3 nucleotide sequence: TGTGCCAGCAGTAGGACTAGCGGGAGTGGAGAGACCCAGTACTTC. It encodes CASSRTSGSGETQYF.

This chain connects TRBV30 to TRBJ1-2, with 9 bases that match TRBD1. The V and J ends lost 3 bases and 14 bases, in that order; junction bases with no gene match: 10. Germline V gene data show CDR1 as GTSNPN and CDR2 as SVGIG (reference sequence). CDR3 length equals 12 residues. The CDR3 spells CAWRTNRGPLTF. CDR3 DNA: TGTGCCTGGAGAACTAACAGGGGGCCCCTGACCTTC.

J is TRBJ1-1 and V is TRBV5-1; D perhaps matches TRBD1 (6 bases). Trimming cost V 3 bases and J 3 bases, with 12 bases left between them. The CDR3 runs 14 residues. Germline CDR1 reads SGHRS; CDR2 reads YFSETQ. The CDR3 DNA reads as TGCGCCAGCAGCTCTTACAGGGCGGACACTGAAGCTTTCTTT. This encodes CASSSYRADTEAFF.

The rearrangement uses TRBV15 and TRBJ2-7; a weak D match, TRBD1 (5 bases). CDR3 length equals 15 residues. The germline gives CDR1 LNHNV, CDR2 YYDKDF (reference sequence). V was pared by 3 bases and J by 0 bases, with 12 bases between. The CDR3 loop is CATSSGRQSSYEQYF. For the CDR3, the DNA is TGTGCCACCAGCAGCGGACGACAGAGCTCCTACGAGCAGTACTTC.

The rearrangement links TRBV5-1 to TRBJ2-7; weak D call: TRBD1 (6 bases). V was trimmed by 3 bases and J by 0 bases, leaving 10 bases between them. This CDR3 is 14 amino acids long. Germline V gene data show CDR1 as SGHRS and CDR2 as YFSETQ. In DNA form, the CDR3 reads TGCGCCAGCAGCTGGGGGCCCACCTCCTACGAGCAGTACTTC. This sequence encodes CASSWGPTSYEQYF.

The chain couples TRBV18 to TRBJ2-1; a weak D match, TRBD1 (5 bases). V was shortened by 0 bases and J by 10 bases, with 13 bases between the two germline ends. The germline V gene encodes CDR1 KGHSH and CDR2 LQKENI. The CDR3 loop spans 14 amino acids. The CDR3 DNA is TGTGCCAGCTCACCACCTGTGGGGCTCGACGAGCAGTTCTTC. Protein sequence: CASSPPVGLDEQFF.

The rearrangement joins TRBV29-1 to TRBJ1-1; TRBD1 agrees at 7 bases. Germline CDR1 is SQVTM and CDR2 is ANQGSEA. CDR3 length: 13 amino acids. The J segment lost 7 bases and the V segment lost 5 bases, leaving 10 bases of the junction unmatched. The CDR3 nucleotides are TGCAGCGTTCCGACAGGGCGGAAGGGTGAAGCTTTCTTT. This codes for CSVPTGRKGEAFF.

The rearrangement uses TRBV9 and TRBJ2-3; the D gene is possibly TRBD2 (5 bases). V was clipped by 3 bases and J by 2 bases, with 16 bases between them. CDR1 is SGDLS and CDR2 is YYNGEE in the germline V gene. The CDR3 totals 16 residues. CDR3 DNA sequence: TGTGCCAGCAGCGCTCTTTCCGGGATTAACACAGATACGCAGTATTTT. It is translated as CASSALSGINTDTQYF. The whole variable domain, remainder taken from reference TRBV9 and TRBJ2-3, is DSGVTQTPKHLITATGQRVTLRCSPRSGDLSVYWYQQSLDQGLQFLIQYYNGEERAKGNILERFSAQQFPDLHSELNLSSLELGDSALYFCASSALSGINTDTQYFGPGTRLTVL.

The chain carries TRBV6-5 and TRBJ1-3, with D unresolved. Germline V gene data show CDR1 as MNHEY and CDR2 as SVGAGI. The length of the CDR3 is 13 residues. V lost 0 bases, J lost 4 bases, and 4 bases lay in between. CDR3 sequence: CASSYSAGNTIYF. The CDR3 nucleotides are TGTGCCAGCAGTTACTCGGCAGGAAACACCATATATTTT.

The V and J genes are TRBV5-8 and TRBJ1-5, with D unclear. Germline lookup yields CDR1 SGHTS and CDR2 YDEGEE. Trimming left V 2 bases short and J 0 bases short, with 15 bases between. The CDR3 contains 17 residues. For the CDR3, the DNA is TGTGCCAGCAGCTTTAATTCGGGATCATATAGCAATCAGCCCCAGCATTTT. Translation gives CASSFNSGSYSNQPQHF.

This clone was found once. This rearrangement joins TRBV28 to TRBJ1-6, with 8 bases matching TRBD1. Germline values: CDR1 MDHEN, CDR2 SYDVKM. V lost 3 bases, J lost 9 bases, and 7 bases stayed unmatched. The CDR3 runs to 15 residues. The CDR3 here is CASSFTTGVISPLHF. In DNA form, the CDR3 reads TGTGCCAGCAGTTTTACGACAGGGGTAATTTCACCCCTCCACTTT.

The V call is TRBV5-1, the J call TRBJ1-6; tentatively, D is TRBD1 (5 bases). CDR1 SGHRS and CDR2 YFSETQ come from the germline V gene. This CDR3 is 15 amino acids long. V shed 2 bases and J shed 6 bases, with 12 bases lying between them. The CDR3 sequence: CASSFGRAFNSPLHF. The CDR3 DNA reads TGCGCCAGCAGCTTCGGCAGGGCATTTAATTCACCCCTCCACTTT.

This chain uses TRBV5-6 with TRBJ2-6; TRBD1 matches 11 bases. CDR1 and CDR2 (germline): SGHDT, YYEEEE. CDR3 size: 16 residues. V gave up 5 bases and J gave up 4 bases; unmatched junction bases: 5. DNA for the CDR3: TGTGCCAGCAGACGGACAGGGGGCGAGGGGGCCAACGTCCTGACTTTC. Translation gives CASRRTGGEGANVLTF.

J is TRBJ1-2 and V is TRBV7-9; 7 bases fit TRBD1. J lost 4 bases, V lost 5 bases, and 7 bases had no gene match. The CDR3 has 14 residues. Per the germline V gene, CDR1 is SEHNR and CDR2 is FQNEAQ (reference sequence). The CDR3 loop reads CASSPGQSPYGYTF. The CDR3 DNA sequence: TGTGCCAGCAGCCCGGGACAGAGCCCCTATGGCTACACCTTC.

The rearrangement uses TRBV7-9 and TRBJ2-7; TRBD2 aligns across 8 bases. Germline CDR1 reads SEHNR; CDR2 reads FQNEAQ (reference sequence). The CDR3 sequence is 15 residues long. V was clipped by 1 base and J by 5 bases; unmatched bases: 7. CDR3 sequence: CASSLEGLAGHEQYF. The CDR3 nucleotides read TGTGCCAGCAGCTTAGAGGGGCTAGCGGGCCACGAGCAGTACTTC.

V and J are TRBV28 and TRBJ1-1; unclear D gene. Germline loops: CDR1 MDHEN, CDR2 SYDVKM. Trimming took 4 bases from V and 1 from J, leaving 7 bases between them. This CDR3 is 13 amino acids long. CDR3 amino acids: CASSSAGNTEAFF. CDR3 coding DNA: TGTGCCAGCAGTTCGGCAGGGAACACTGAAGCTTTCTTT. The full variable domain, rest sourced from reference TRBV28 and TRBJ1-1, is DVKVTQSSRYLVKRTGEKVFLECVQDMDHENMFWYRQDPGLGLRLIYFSYDVKMKEKGDIPEGYSVSREKKERFSLILESASTNQTSMYLCASSSAGNTEAFFGQGTRLTVV.

V is TRBV27 and J is TRBJ1-5, with no clear D. Trimming stripped 2 bases from V and 2 bases from J, with 10 bases between. This CDR3 has 15 amino acids. Germline-derived CDR1 and CDR2 are MNHEY and SMNVEV (reference sequence). This CDR3 is CASSLEGFGNQPQHF. In DNA, the CDR3 is TGTGCCAGCAGTTTAGAGGGATTCGGCAATCAGCCCCAGCATTTT.